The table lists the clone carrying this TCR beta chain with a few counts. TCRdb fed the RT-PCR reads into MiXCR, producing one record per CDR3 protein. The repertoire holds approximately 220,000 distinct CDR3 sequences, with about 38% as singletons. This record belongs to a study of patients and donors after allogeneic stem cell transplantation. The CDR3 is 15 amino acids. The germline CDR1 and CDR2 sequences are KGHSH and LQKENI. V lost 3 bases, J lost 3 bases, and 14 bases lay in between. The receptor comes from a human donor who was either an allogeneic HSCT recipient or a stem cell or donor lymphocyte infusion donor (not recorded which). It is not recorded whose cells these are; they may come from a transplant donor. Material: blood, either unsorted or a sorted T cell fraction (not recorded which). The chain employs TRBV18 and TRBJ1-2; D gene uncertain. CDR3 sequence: CASSPLGPRDYGYTF. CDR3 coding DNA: TGTGCCAGCTCACCTCTCGGCCCTCGGGACTATGGCTACACCTTC. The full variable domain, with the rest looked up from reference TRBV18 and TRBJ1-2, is NAGVMQNPRHLVRRRGQEARLRCSPMKGHSHVYWYRQLPEEGLKFMVYLQKENIIDESGMPKERFSAEFPKEGPSILRIQQVVRGDSAAYFCASSPLGPRDYGYTFGSGTRLTVV.